One and the same sample provided the 10 T cell receptor beta chains below, sequenced in a study of T cells after somatic rescue of genetic block. The repertoire was sequenced with immunoSEQ multiplex PCR; TCRdb's copy has only in-frame clones and lacks some. The sample lists 95,000 to 120,000 clones, around 90% occurring once. Sequencing input: peripheral blood mononuclear cells (PBMCs). The receptors here all came from a woman between 18 and 29 years old.

The gene calls are TRBV27 and TRBJ2-7; 8 positions agree with TRBD1. V gave up 3 bases and J gave up 7 bases; unmatched junction bases: 5. CDR3 length equals 13 residues. The germline gives CDR1 MNHEY, CDR2 SMNVEV (reference sequence). Here the CDR3 reads CASSLRTGSEQYF. As DNA, the CDR3 is TGTGCCAGCAGTTTGCGGACAGGGTCTGAGCAGTACTTC.

V usage is TRBV15 and J usage is TRBJ2-5, with D possibly TRBD2 on 7 matching bases. The CDR3 sequence is 18 residues long. Germline V gene data show CDR1 as LNHNV and CDR2 as YYDKDF (reference sequence). Deletions cut 0 bases from V and 4 bases from J, with 21 bases between. The CDR3 loop is CATSREKRGASGPETQYF. Here the CDR3 DNA reads TGTGCCACCAGCAGAGAGAAGAGGGGGGCTAGCGGCCCAGAGACCCAGTACTTC.

The rearrangement uses TRBV13 and TRBJ1-1; the D is unclear. The CDR3 spans 12 residues. CDR1 is PRHDT, CDR2 FYEKMQ, per germline (reference sequence). Trimming stripped 2 bases from V and 7 bases from J, with 8 bases between. The CDR3: CASSLNDREAFF. The CDR3 DNA reads TGTGCCAGCAGCTTAAATGACCGTGAAGCTTTCTTT.

To note about this clone: Compared with germline, one end of the junction differs, possibly owing to a read error. The V and J genes are TRBV7-8 and TRBJ1-2; D possibly corresponds to TRBD1 (6 bases). The CDR3 is 13 residues long. Germline loops: CDR1 SGHVS, CDR2 FQNEAQ. For the CDR3, the DNA is TGTGCCAGCAGCTTAATCACAGGGCCCCTGGGTGGCTTC. It yields the protein CASSLITGPLGGF.

The chain links TRBV4-1 to TRBJ1-5; D remains unclear. Germline V gene sequence: CDR1 MGHRA, CDR2 YSYEKL. The V and J ends lost 1 base and 0 bases respectively, with 7 bases between them. This CDR3 region has 15 residues. The CDR3 DNA sequence: TGCGCCAGCAGCCAAGTTCTTAATAGCAATCAGCCCCAGCATTTT. Protein sequence: CASSQVLNSNQPQHF.

The CDR3 coding sequence is TGTGCCAGCAGCGTAGGACAGGGTCATTCACCCCTCCACTTT. Protein product: CASSVGQGHSPLHF. The chain carries TRBV9 and TRBJ1-6, with 7 bases identical to TRBD1. After removal of 0 bases from V and 8 bases from J, the junction contained 2 bases not matched to a gene. The CDR3 runs to 14 residues. Germline V gene sequence: CDR1 SGDLS, CDR2 YYNGEE. Full variable domain (rest looked up from reference TRBV9 and TRBJ1-6): DSGVTQTPKHLITATGQRVTLRCSPRSGDLSVYWYQQSLDQGLQFLIQYYNGEERAKGNILERFSAQQFPDLHSELNLSSLELGDSALYFCASSVGQGHSPLHFGNGTRLTVT.

J is TRBJ1-4 and V is TRBV6-1; possibly TRBD1 for D (5 bases). V was shortened by 3 bases and J by 7 bases, with 9 bases between the two germline ends. Germline V CDR1 and CDR2: MNHNS, SASEGT. This CDR3 contains 13 residues. The DNA of the CDR3 is TGTGCCAGCAGTGACAGGGAGACTGAAAAACTGTTTTTT. Its protein product is CASSDRETEKLFF.

V is TRBV7-3 and J is TRBJ1-1; D is ambiguous. The germline V gene has CDR1 SGHTA and CDR2 FQGTGA. V lost 5 bases, J lost 1 base, and 14 bases lay in between. The CDR3 is made up of 15 amino acids. The CDR3 DNA sequence: TGTGCCAGCAGCCACGGGCTCGGTGAGAACACTGAAGCTTTCTTT. Translating it yields CASSHGLGENTEAFF.

The chain's CDR3 is CASSVLPGTNTGELFF. The CDR3 DNA is TGTGCCAGCAGTGTCTTGCCGGGAACCAACACCGGGGAGCTGTTTTTT. This chain connects TRBV6-1 to TRBJ2-2, with D possibly TRBD2 on 5 matching bases. The ends were cut back, 4 bases at V and 2 bases at J, with 14 bases in the middle. This CDR3 is 16 amino acids long. Germline CDR1 and CDR2: MNHNS and SASEGT.

V and J are TRBV19 and TRBJ1-1; D is ambiguous. CDR1 and CDR2 from the germline V gene are LNHDA and SQIVND (reference sequence). The CDR3 spans 14 residues. Between the trimmed V and J ends, which lost 1 base and 4 bases, there was a span of 10 bases. CDR3 in DNA: TGTGCCAGTAGTATAGGGACCAGACCCACTGAAGCTTTCTTT. Translated, it gives CASSIGTRPTEAFF. Full variable domain (remainder filled in from reference TRBV19 and TRBJ1-1): DGGITQSPKYLFRKEGQNVTLSCEQNLNHDAMYWYRQDPGQGLRLIYYSQIVNDFQKGDIAEGYSVSREKKESFPLTVTSAQKNPTAFYLCASSIGTRPTEAFFGQGTRLTVV.